The next 24 T cell receptor beta chains were all read from a single sample in a study of PD-1 blockade in mismatch repair-deficient tumors. Data came from immunoSEQ multiplex PCR; TCRdb stores just in-frame clones and leaves some out. The sample lists more than 50,000 clones; roughly 88% were seen once. This material consisted of peripheral blood, taken 52 weeks after starting pembrolizumab. The source of these receptors is an adult with mismatch repair-deficient cancer.

V is TRBV11-2 and J is TRBJ2-7, with a tentative D call TRBD1 (6 bases). V gave up 5 bases and J gave up 0 bases, with 14 bases separating them. CDR1 is SGHAT, CDR2 FQNNGV, per germline. The CDR3 extends over 15 amino acids. CDR3 sequence: CASSTTGLSSYEQYF. The CDR3 DNA is TGTGCCAGCAGCACCACAGGGCTCAGCTCCTACGAGCAGTACTTC.

This chain links TRBV2 with TRBJ2-1, with D hard to call. CDR1 is SNHLY and CDR2 is FYNNEI in the germline V gene. There are 12 residues in the CDR3. V gave up 6 bases and J gave up 12 bases, with 15 bases separating them. Here the CDR3 reads CASSARPERQFF. The CDR3 DNA sequence: TGTGCCAGCAGCGCCAGACCCGAACGGCAGTTCTTC. The full variable domain, its missing parts supplied by reference TRBV2 and TRBJ2-1, is EPEVTQTPSHQVTQMGQEVILRCVPISNHLYFYWYRQILGQKVEFLVSFYNNEISEKSEIFDDQFSVERPDGSNFTLKIRSTKLEDSAMYFCASSARPERQFFGPGTRLTVL.

The chain recombines TRBV6-5 with TRBJ2-1; D might be TRBD2 (5 bases). There are 11 residues in the CDR3. Per the germline V gene, CDR1 is MNHEY and CDR2 is SVGAGI. V gave up 6 bases and J gave up 12 bases, with 12 bases separating them. The CDR3: CASRGVRLQFF. CDR3 nucleotides: TGTGCCAGCAGGGGAGTTCGATTGCAGTTCTTC.

The gene calls are TRBV25-1 and TRBJ2-2, with 7 positions matching TRBD2. Germline lookup yields CDR1 MGHDK and CDR2 SYGVNS. The junction had 10 bases not matched to a gene; V was cut back by 4 bases and J by 5 bases. CDR3 length equals 16 residues. The CDR3 nucleotides read TGTGCCAGCAGTGGACCGGAAGCGGGATTAACCGGGGAGCTGTTTTTT. This sequence encodes CASSGPEAGLTGELFF.

The genes are TRBV18 and TRBJ1-1; 9 bases line up with TRBD1. Germline V gene sequence: CDR1 KGHSH, CDR2 LQKENI. Trimming at V came to 3 bases and at J to 1 base, leaving 6 bases not matched to a gene. The CDR3 runs to 16 residues. The CDR3 nucleotides read TGTGCCAGCTCACCCGACAGGGGGAGAACGAACACTGAAGCTTTCTTT. Translating gives CASSPDRGRTNTEAFF. Filled out from reference TRBV18 and TRBJ1-1, the complete variable domain reads NAGVMQNPRHLVRRRGQEARLRCSPMKGHSHVYWYRQLPEEGLKFMVYLQKENIIDESGMPKERFSAEFPKEGPSILRIQQVVRGDSAAYFCASSPDRGRTNTEAFFGQGTRLTVV.

The chain uses TRBV7-9 and TRBJ1-1, with a possible D match to TRBD1 (6 bases). The V and J ends lost 4 bases and 6 bases respectively, with 12 bases between them. The germline V gene encodes CDR1 SEHNR and CDR2 FQNEAQ (reference sequence). The CDR3 has 13 amino acids. CDR3 region: CASSSNRGAEAFF. For the CDR3, the DNA is TGTGCCAGCAGCTCTAATAGGGGGGCTGAAGCTTTCTTT.

J is TRBJ2-1 and V is TRBV29-1, with D possibly TRBD1 on 5 matching bases. CDR1 is SQVTM, CDR2 ANQGSEA, per germline. Trimming stripped 4 bases from V and 3 bases from J, with 10 bases between. The CDR3 has 13 amino acids. As DNA, the CDR3 is TGCAGCGTTGGACAGTCGATCTACAATGAGCAGTTCTTC. Its protein product is CSVGQSIYNEQFF.

This sequence joins TRBV7-6 and TRBJ2-2, with TRBD1 as a possible D gene (6 bases). Looked up from germline, CDR1 is SGHVS and CDR2 is FNYEAQ. The CDR3 runs 17 residues. The germline V and J ends were trimmed by 5 bases and 5 bases, with 21 bases remaining between them. CDR3 loop: CASSAPGGRGSTGELFF. The CDR3 coding sequence is TGTGCCAGCAGCGCCCCCGGCGGCAGGGGAAGTACCGGGGAGCTGTTTTTT. The whole variable domain, filled in from reference TRBV7-6 and TRBJ2-2, reads GAGVSQSPRYKVTKRGQDVALRCDPISGHVSLYWYRQALGQGPEFLTYFNYEAQQDKSGLPNDRFSAERPEGSISTLTIQRTEQRDSAMYRCASSAPGGRGSTGELFFGEGSRLTVL.

V and J are TRBV4-1 and TRBJ2-5; possible D gene TRBD2, 6 bases. CDR3 size: 14 residues. The ends were cut back, 4 bases at V and 7 bases at J, with 16 bases in the middle. From germline, CDR1 is MGHRA and CDR2 YSYEKL. Written as DNA, the CDR3 is TGCGCCAGCAGCCCTAGGTCCGTCGGGGGGACCCAGTACTTC. Residues: CASSPRSVGGTQYF.

For the CDR3, the DNA is TGTGCCAGCAGCCCGGGTGGAGATACCCCCTACTACGAGCAGTACTTC. Residues: CASSPGGDTPYYEQYF. This chain joins TRBV7-6 and TRBJ2-7; no firm D call. This CDR3 comprises 16 residues. CDR1 and CDR2 from the germline V gene are SGHVS and FNYEAQ. Trimming left V 5 bases short and J 3 bases short, with 20 bases between.

V usage is TRBV27 and J usage is TRBJ1-5; the D gene is possibly TRBD1 (6 bases). The CDR3 is 14 amino acids. In germline, CDR1 is MNHEY, CDR2 SMNVEV (reference sequence). The V and J ends lost 6 bases and 1 base respectively, with 10 bases between them. The CDR3 sequence is CASRQGRSNQPQHF. DNA for the CDR3: TGTGCCAGCAGACAGGGTAGAAGCAATCAGCCCCAGCATTTT.

The J gene is TRBJ2-5, the V gene TRBV27, with TRBD2 matching 7 bases. Germline loops: CDR1 MNHEY, CDR2 SMNVEV (reference sequence). The CDR3 is 15 amino acids. J was trimmed by 1 base and V by 0 bases; bases with no gene match: 2. CDR3 sequence: CASSLSGGFQETQYF. DNA for the CDR3: TGTGCCAGCAGTTTATCCGGGGGGTTCCAAGAGACCCAGTACTTC.

This clone has a handful of counts. The J gene is TRBJ1-5, the V gene TRBV7-9; D gene uncertain. Germline V gene data show CDR1 as SEHNR and CDR2 as FQNEAQ (reference sequence). V was cut by 5 bases and J by 2 bases, with 4 bases left in between. The CDR3 extends over 12 amino acids. The CDR3 bases are TGTGCCAGCAGCCCCGGCAATCAGCCCCAGCATTTT. As protein: CASSPGNQPQHF. The complete variable domain, with remaining parts taken from reference TRBV7-9 and TRBJ1-5, reads DTGVSQNPRHKITKRGQNVTFRCDPISEHNRLYWYRQTLGQGPEFLTYFQNEAQLEKSRLLSDRFSAERPKGSFSTLEIQRTEQGDSAMYLCASSPGNQPQHFGDGTRLSIL.

The J gene is TRBJ2-2, the V gene TRBV7-5; the table's D gene call, TRBD1, was not cross checked with the DNA. TRBV7-5 is annotated as a pseudogene. The CDR3 covers 14 residues. The CDR3 coding sequence is TGTGCCAGAGACGGACAGGTCAACACCGGGGAGCTGTTTTTT. Encoded protein: CARDGQVNTGELFF.

The rearrangement joins TRBV7-2 to TRBJ2-7; TRBD2 matches 9 bases. Germline trimming cut 2 bases from V and 3 bases from J; bases unmatched to any gene: 8. The CDR3 loop spans 16 amino acids. The germline V gene encodes CDR1 SGHTA and CDR2 FQGNSA. DNA for the CDR3: TGTGCCAGCAGCTTAAAGGTACTAGCGGGCTTCTACGAGCAGTACTTC. It is translated as CASSLKVLAGFYEQYF.

The chain has TRBV27 and TRBJ2-2; D unresolved. The CDR3 is 12 amino acids. V lost 5 bases and J lost 8, with 9 bases in between. Germline V CDR1 and CDR2: MNHEY, SMNVEV (reference sequence). CDR3 nucleotides: TGTGCCAGCAGTCCAACCAGGGGGGAGCTGTTTTTT. It encodes CASSPTRGELFF.

V usage is TRBV5-1 and J usage is TRBJ2-5, with D perhaps matching TRBD2 (5 bases). From germline, CDR1 is SGHRS and CDR2 YFSETQ. The CDR3 runs 15 residues. Trimming removed 1 base from V and 4 bases from J, with 14 bases in between. CDR3 amino acids: CASSLPDSTPETQYF. CDR3 coding DNA: TGCGCCAGCAGCTTGCCGGACTCCACCCCAGAGACCCAGTACTTC.

This rearrangement joins TRBV10-1 to TRBJ2-3, with D maybe TRBD1 (6 bases). V lost 11 bases and J lost 6, with 30 bases in between. The CDR3 covers 17 residues. Germline CDR1 is WNHNN and CDR2 is SYGVQD (reference sequence). The CDR3 sequence: CASLRGCGLSPPDTQYF. CDR3 bases: TGCGCCTCTCTCAGGGGCTGCGGACTGTCACCTCCGGATACGCAGTATTTT.

This clone was seen just once. This rearrangement joins TRBV11-3 to TRBJ2-5; 9 bases fit TRBD2. V gave up 2 bases and J gave up 5 bases; unmatched junction bases: 9. The germline CDR1 and CDR2 sequences are SGHNT and YENEEA. The CDR3 totals 16 residues. CDR3 protein: CASSLRTSSGIETQYF. CDR3 bases: TGTGCCAGCAGCTTAAGGACGTCTAGCGGGATTGAGACCCAGTACTTC.

The CDR3 protein is CASSQGTQNSGANVLTF. The CDR3 nucleotides are TGCGCCAGCAGCCAAGGGACGCAAAACTCTGGGGCCAACGTCCTGACTTTC. The chain has TRBV4-3 and TRBJ2-6; no firm D call. CDR1 and CDR2 (germline): LGHNA, YSLEER. The germline V and J ends were trimmed by 1 base and 0 bases, with 10 bases remaining between them. This CDR3 region has 17 residues.

This clone was found a few times. The gene calls are TRBV11-2 and TRBJ2-7; tentatively, D is TRBD1 (6 bases). The CDR3 contains 16 residues. V was cut by 4 bases and J by 0 bases, with 16 bases left in between. Germline CDR1 is SGHAT and CDR2 is FQNNGV. The CDR3 spells CASSSQLGASSYEQYF. Here the CDR3 DNA reads TGTGCCAGCAGCTCCCAGCTGGGGGCCAGCTCCTACGAGCAGTACTTC.

The genes are TRBV14 and TRBJ2-3; D gene uncertain. The CDR3 totals 15 residues. Trimming cost V 3 bases and J 6 bases, with 16 bases left between them. In germline, CDR1 is SGHDN, CDR2 FVKESK. CDR3 nucleotide sequence: TGTGCCAGCAGCCATAAGACTGAAACTCTGGATACGCAGTATTTT. Its protein product is CASSHKTETLDTQYF.

In this sample, this clone turned up once. The chain has TRBV4-1 and TRBJ2-5; 11 nucleotides align to TRBD1. Trimming removed 1 base from V and 4 bases from J; junction bases left unmatched: 5. CDR1 is MGHRA, CDR2 YSYEKL, per germline. The CDR3 spans 16 residues. CDR3 protein: CASSQGGQGAVETQYF. As DNA, the CDR3 is TGCGCCAGCAGCCAAGGCGGACAGGGGGCTGTAGAGACCCAGTACTTC.

The chain carries TRBV5-1 and TRBJ1-5, with D possibly TRBD1 on 6 matching bases. This CDR3 has 16 residues. Per the germline V gene, CDR1 is SGHRS and CDR2 is YFSETQ. Trimming removed 0 bases from V and 0 bases from J, with 10 bases in between. CDR3 residues: CASSLVAGDSNQPQHF. Written as DNA, the CDR3 is TGCGCCAGCAGCTTGGTCGCAGGGGATAGCAATCAGCCCCAGCATTTT.